Below, 30 T cell receptor beta chains from the same sample are listed, as sequenced in a study of blood T cell repertoires in COVID-19. The protocol was immunoSEQ multiplex PCR, while the TCRdb copy is restricted to in-frame clones and leaves out a portion. The sample includes around 230,000 clones, roughly 80% of them seen just once. Sequencing was performed on peripheral blood. These receptors were taken from a woman of 80 years or more with acute or convalescent COVID-19.

This chain connects TRBV15 to TRBJ1-3; TRBD1 is a possible D gene (6 bases). Trimming left V 0 bases short and J 0 bases short, with 15 bases between. The length of the CDR3 is 18 residues. Germline V gene lookup returns CDR1 LNHNV and CDR2 YYDKDF (reference sequence). The CDR3 region has the DNA TGTGCCACCAGCAGAGATCTAACAGGGACCAGCTCTGGAAACACCATATATTTT. Protein product: CATSRDLTGTSSGNTIYF.

The chain employs TRBV25-1 and TRBJ1-2; D is unclear. The CDR3 runs 12 residues. From germline, CDR1 is MGHDK and CDR2 SYGVNS. Trimming stripped 5 bases from V and 4 bases from J, with 8 bases between. CDR3 residues: CASSSPVYGYTF. The CDR3 bases are TGTGCCAGCAGTTCTCCCGTCTATGGCTACACCTTC.

CDR3 in DNA: TGTGCCAGCAGAAGTGGCGGGGGGGCAACCGGGGAGCTGTTTTTT. Translating it yields CASRSGGGATGELFF. The chain carries TRBV6-5 and TRBJ2-2; 9 bases line up with TRBD2. This CDR3 contains 15 residues. CDR1 is MNHEY and CDR2 is SVGAGI in the germline V gene. With 6 bases clipped from V and 5 bases from J, the junction kept 7 bases outside the gene matches.

The gene calls are TRBV6-1 and TRBJ1-6, with D possibly being TRBD1 (5 bases). CDR3 length: 17 residues. In germline, CDR1 is MNHNS, CDR2 SASEGT. Trimming took off 0 bases at V and 2 bases at J, with 11 bases between the two ends. The CDR3 bases are TGTGCCAGCAGTGAAGCCGGGGGAAGGACCTATAATTCACCCCTCCACTTT. This translates into CASSEAGGRTYNSPLHF.

The V call is TRBV5-4, the J call TRBJ2-5; 8 bases are a match to TRBD1. CDR1 and CDR2 (germline): SGHNT, YYREEE (reference sequence). Unmatched junction bases numbered 7, after V lost 1 base and J lost 5 bases. The CDR3 is 15 residues long. The CDR3 DNA follows: TGTGCCAGCAGCTTGCCCGACAGGGGAGCGGAGACCCAGTACTTC. It encodes CASSLPDRGAETQYF.

This clone showed up just a few times. V gene TRBV10-3 combines with J gene TRBJ2-1; TRBD2 matches at 8 bases. V trimming: 0 bases; J trimming: 5 bases; junction bases outside the gene matches: 6. Looked up from germline, CDR1 is ENHRY and CDR2 is SYGVKD. The CDR3 contains 16 residues. The CDR3 nucleotides are TGTGCCATCAGTGAGTCGAGGCGGGGGGTTAACAATGAGCAGTTCTTC. It specifies CAISESRRGVNNEQFF.

This clone was observed at least ten times. The rearrangement joins TRBV19 to TRBJ2-7; D perhaps matches TRBD2 (5 bases). The CDR3 spans 14 residues. Deletions cut 3 bases from V and 3 bases from J, with 12 bases between. Germline CDR1 is LNHDA and CDR2 is SQIVND (reference sequence). CDR3 DNA: TGTGCCAGTAGTATCGAGGGCACACGCTACGAGCAGTACTTC. Its translation: CASSIEGTRYEQYF.

The chain uses TRBV23-1 and TRBJ1-5; D gene uncertain. TRBV23-1 is identified as an open reading frame with a role that is uncertain. The V gene lost 2 bases and the J gene lost 6 bases, with 5 bases spanning the gap. The CDR3 is made up of 12 amino acids. CDR3 in amino acids: CASSQRGQPQHF. In nucleotides, the CDR3 is TGCGCCAGCAGTCAACGGGGTCAGCCCCAGCATTTT.

This clone was counted between two and nine times. CDR3 DNA sequence: TGTGCCAGCAGGTTGGACAGTAGATCCTACGAGCAGTACTTC. Protein: CASRLDSRSYEQYF. The rearrangement links TRBV2 to TRBJ2-7; maybe TRBD1 (6 bases). Germline V gene sequence: CDR1 SNHLY, CDR2 FYNNEI. Trimming removed 6 bases at V and 1 base at J, with 13 bases between. The CDR3 is 14 amino acids.

The table lists this clone with a few counts. The J gene is TRBJ2-5, the V gene TRBV7-9; TRBD1 matches at 7 bases. The germline CDR1 and CDR2 sequences are SEHNR and FQNEAQ (reference sequence). CDR3 length: 15 amino acids. Trimming took 3 bases from V and 5 from J; bases not matched to a gene: 9. This CDR3 is CASSFGQVVLETQYF. CDR3 coding DNA: TGTGCCAGCAGCTTTGGACAGGTTGTTTTGGAGACCCAGTACTTC.

The rearrangement links TRBV6-1 to TRBJ1-1; no firm D call. The CDR3 consists of 14 residues. Germline CDR1 and CDR2: MNHNS and SASEGT. The germline V and J ends were trimmed by 2 bases and 5 bases, with 12 bases remaining between them. CDR3 protein: CASSEQLGWTEAFF. Here the CDR3 DNA reads TGTGCCAGCAGTGAACAGCTCGGGTGGACTGAAGCTTTCTTT.

CDR3 DNA: TGTGCCATCGCGGGGCACCCGGGACAGGGGGCCCAAGAGACCCAGTACTTC. Translating it yields CAIAGHPGQGAQETQYF. This chain uses TRBV10-3 with TRBJ2-5, with 12 bases lining up with TRBD1. This CDR3 comprises 17 residues. Germline CDR1 ENHRY, CDR2 SYGVKD. V was pared by 8 bases and J by 1 base, with 11 bases of the junction left unmatched.

This chain links TRBV19 with TRBJ1-1, with 10 bases matching TRBD1. Trimming removed 7 bases from V and 4 bases from J; junction bases left unmatched: 6. This CDR3 spans 14 amino acids. Germline V CDR1 and CDR2: LNHDA, SQIVND (reference sequence). DNA for the CDR3: TGTGCCAGTACCCTGGGACAGGGGTCCACTGAAGCTTTCTTT. Amino acids: CASTLGQGSTEAFF.

The chain uses TRBV5-1 and TRBJ2-1; D is unresolved. The CDR3 has 14 residues. The V gene lost 1 base and the J gene lost 4 bases, with 9 bases spanning the gap. Germline assignment: CDR1 SGHRS and CDR2 YFSETQ. CDR3 nucleotides: TGCGCCAGCAGCTTGTCCAGTCAGTACAATGAGCAGTTCTTC. Translation: CASSLSSQYNEQFF.

The chain is built from TRBV6-6 and TRBJ1-5; D is perhaps TRBD1 (5 bases). Germline V CDR1 and CDR2: MNHNY, SVGAGI (reference sequence). The germline V and J ends were trimmed by 0 bases and 7 bases, with 13 bases remaining between them. CDR3 length equals 15 residues. The CDR3 protein is CASSYSAGPPQPQHF. In DNA, the CDR3 is TGTGCCAGCAGTTACTCCGCAGGGCCCCCACAGCCCCAGCATTTT.

This chain connects TRBV28 to TRBJ1-1, with D maybe TRBD1 (5 bases). Trimming left V 2 bases short and J 0 bases short, with 7 bases between. The germline CDR1 and CDR2 sequences are MDHEN and SYDVKM. CDR3 length: 14 residues. This CDR3 is CASSLRQMNTEAFF. Here the CDR3 DNA reads TGTGCCAGCAGTTTAAGACAGATGAACACTGAAGCTTTCTTT.

The chain couples TRBV30 to TRBJ1-6; tentative D call: TRBD1 (5 bases). The germline CDR1 and CDR2 sequences are GTSNPN and SVGIG (reference sequence). The V end was cut by 2 bases, the J end by 7 bases, with 6 bases between. The CDR3 spans 12 residues. Here the CDR3 reads CAWSPGNSPLHF. DNA for the CDR3: TGTGCCTGGAGTCCAGGGAATTCACCCCTCCACTTT.

J is TRBJ1-4 and V is TRBV29-1; TRBD1 matches at 9 bases. The CDR3 has 12 amino acids. Germline assignment: CDR1 SQVTM and CDR2 ANQGSEA. With V trimmed by 7 bases and J by 6 bases, 3 bases remained unmatched. The CDR3 reads CSAGTGHEKLFF. CDR3 DNA: TGCAGCGCCGGGACAGGGCATGAAAAACTGTTTTTT.

This chain joins TRBV2 and TRBJ2-5; 11 nucleotides match TRBD2. V was pared by 6 bases and J by 4 bases, with 13 bases of the junction left unmatched. The CDR3 loop spans 17 amino acids. CDR1 and CDR2 (germline): SNHLY, FYNNEI. CDR3: CASSPDLRLAGIETQYF. The CDR3 DNA follows: TGTGCCAGCAGCCCGGACCTTAGACTAGCGGGGATAGAGACCCAGTACTTC.

V and J are TRBV21-1 and TRBJ1-1; the table's TRBD1 call for D was not verified on the DNA. TRBV21-1 is recorded as a pseudogene. The CDR3 spans 17 residues. This CDR3 reads CASSTLFRQVINTEAFF. The CDR3 region has the DNA TGTGCCAGCAGCACCCTCTTCAGACAGGTAATAAACACTGAAGCTTTCTTT.

CDR3 protein: CASSFQGQDYGYTF. The CDR3 DNA is TGTGCCAGCAGCTTCCAAGGACAGGACTATGGCTACACCTTC. The chain combines TRBV7-2 with TRBJ1-2; 7 bases are shared with TRBD1. The CDR3 has 14 residues. Germline CDR1 SGHTA, CDR2 FQGNSA. Germline trimming cut 3 bases from V and 3 bases from J; bases unmatched to any gene: 4. Based on the CDR3 plus reference TRBV7-2 and TRBJ1-2, the full variable domain is GAGVSQSPSNKVTEKGKDVELRCDPISGHTALYWYRQSLGQGLEFLIYFQGNSAPDKSGLPSDRFSAERTGGSVSTLTIQRTQQEDSAVYLCASSFQGQDYGYTFGSGTRLTVV.

J is TRBJ1-4 and V is TRBV9, with D unresolved. CDR3 length: 13 residues. Germline V lookup: CDR1 SGDLS, CDR2 YYNGEE. With 2 bases removed from V and 3 bases from J, the gap between germline ends came to 5 bases. This chain's CDR3 is CASSVASNEKLFF. The CDR3 DNA reads TGTGCCAGCAGCGTGGCTTCTAATGAAAAACTGTTTTTT.

The chain couples TRBV9 to TRBJ2-1; no reliable D call. This CDR3 is built from 13 residues. V shed 2 bases and J shed 7 bases, with 10 bases lying between them. CDR1 SGDLS and CDR2 YYNGEE come from the germline V gene. The chain's CDR3 is CASSVSTRNEQFF. In DNA, the CDR3 is TGTGCCAGCAGCGTCTCCACGAGGAATGAGCAGTTCTTC.

The gene calls are TRBV27 and TRBJ2-7; TRBD1 agrees at 7 bases. This CDR3 spans 12 amino acids. Germline loops: CDR1 MNHEY, CDR2 SMNVEV (reference sequence). The V gene end was trimmed by 2 bases and the J gene end by 12 bases; junction bases not matched to a gene: 7. The CDR3 spells CASSLGRGRLYF. In DNA, the CDR3 is TGTGCCAGCAGTTTAGGTAGGGGGCGACTGTACTTC.

The J gene is TRBJ2-1, the V gene TRBV5-4; possibly TRBD1 for D (6 bases). Trimming removed 4 bases at V and 5 bases at J, with 10 bases between. Germline V gene lookup returns CDR1 SGHNT and CDR2 YYREEE (reference sequence). This CDR3 has 13 residues. The CDR3, as DNA: TGTGCCAGCAGCCTAAACAGGGACAATGAGCAGTTCTTC. Its protein product is CASSLNRDNEQFF.

The rearrangement uses TRBV6-1 and TRBJ2-7; 7 bases agree with TRBD1. Germline V CDR1 and CDR2: MNHNS, SASEGT. Trimming took 1 base from V and 2 from J; bases not matched to a gene: 8. The CDR3 runs 16 residues. DNA for the CDR3: TGTGCCAGCAGTGAAGGTAGAGGGGGCCGGACCTACGAGCAGTACTTC. This gives the protein CASSEGRGGRTYEQYF.

The chain is built from TRBV11-2 and TRBJ2-1, with 10 bases fitting TRBD2. The CDR3 runs to 16 residues. V shed 0 bases and J 8 bases; nucleotides not matched to a gene: 7. The germline CDR1 and CDR2 sequences are SGHAT and FQNNGV. Written as DNA, the CDR3 is TGTGCCAGCAGCTTAGAAGGGCTAGCGGGGGTCCATGAGCAGTTCTTC. This gives the protein CASSLEGLAGVHEQFF.

The CDR3 sequence: CASTLTGQLNTEAFF. As DNA, the CDR3 is TGTGCCAGTACCCTTACTGGACAGCTGAACACTGAAGCTTTCTTT. The rearrangement uses TRBV19 and TRBJ1-1, with a possible D match to TRBD1 (6 bases). The length of the CDR3 is 15 residues. V dropped 7 bases and J dropped 0 bases, with 15 bases sitting between them. In germline, CDR1 is LNHDA, CDR2 SQIVND (reference sequence).

The rearrangement uses TRBV10-3 and TRBJ2-3; 9 nucleotides align to TRBD1. Trimming removed 8 bases from V and 2 bases from J; junction bases left unmatched: 8. The CDR3 covers 15 residues. Germline CDR1 and CDR2: ENHRY and SYGVKD. This chain's CDR3 is CAIGGQGRFTDTQYF. CDR3 DNA: TGTGCCATCGGAGGACAGGGGCGATTCACAGATACGCAGTATTTT.

This sequence joins TRBV10-2 and TRBJ2-3, with TRBD2 identical over 13 bases. Germline V gives CDR1 WSHSY, CDR2 SAAADI. V lost 5 bases to trimming and J lost 3 bases; unmatched junction nucleotides: 5. The CDR3 is 16 residues long. The CDR3 sequence is CASSKTSGGLTDTQYF. CDR3 DNA sequence: TGCGCCAGCAGTAAGACTAGCGGGGGGCTTACAGATACGCAGTATTTT.